Listed below are T cell receptor beta chains from one sample, sequenced in a study of blood T cells in healthy people across ages. One entry per CDR3 protein results from TCRdb running MiXCR on the 5' RACE reads. The table records over a million distinct CDR3 sequences, under 55% of them present only once. What was sequenced was blood. The receptors shown here come from a woman aged 55 to 70 in good health. Both conserved end residues are trimmed from each CDR3. Fields, in order: clone size, J gene, V gene, D gene, CDR3 protein. The D gene is left open where the match is weak. Rows may omit the clone size; those that give it use once, few, many or a size class.

-	TRBJ2-5	TRBV27	TRBD2	ASSSASGRAKLTETQY
-	TRBJ1-5	TRBV4-2	TRBD1	ASSQEGQGGFSQPQH
few	TRBJ2-1	TRBV5-1	TRBD2	ASSLEGLATYNEQF
-	TRBJ2-3	TRBV4-2	-	ASSQDQGDTQY
few	TRBJ1-5	TRBV6-2/TRBV6-3	-	ASSPTQGYNQPQH
-	TRBJ1-5	TRBV6-6	TRBD1	ASSDTGGSNQPQH
-	TRBJ2-3	TRBV29-1	TRBD2	SAGRRELGTDTQY
few	TRBJ1-2	TRBV12-3/TRBV12-4	-	ASSFRKGGYT
-	TRBJ2-3	TRBV18	TRBD2	ASSPAGADTDTQY
-	TRBJ2-1	TRBV20-1	-	SASCGRGARNEQF
few	TRBJ2-7	TRBV13	TRBD1	ASSARGQGSYEQY
few	TRBJ2-1	TRBV9	-	ASSVGSLGEQF
few	TRBJ2-7	TRBV6-1	TRBD2	ASSGFSGRADEQY
-	TRBJ2-3	TRBV27	-	ASSVTGRDTDTQY
-	-	TRBV18	-	ASSPRRIGAYEQY
few	TRBJ2-1	TRBV6-2/TRBV6-3	TRBD1	ASKVGDRGPYNEQF
-	TRBJ2-3	TRBV5-1	-	ASSGPGAQY
-	TRBJ2-5	TRBV20-1	TRBD1	SARNSGTGLNEQY
once	TRBJ1-6	TRBV7-2	TRBD1	ASSLSRDRGNSPLH
few	TRBJ2-1	TRBV15	-	ATSRGHPADSYNEQF
many	TRBJ2-7	TRBV11-1	-	ASSLSLLNGYEQY
-	TRBJ1-1	TRBV27	TRBD1	ASRTGVAAEAF
many	TRBJ2-7	TRBV25-1	-	ASSGGTYYEQY
-	TRBJ2-7	TRBV6-5	TRBD1	ASRTGALSSYEQY
-	TRBJ2-4	TRBV2	-	ASSSGLQSRIQY
few	TRBJ2-3	TRBV30	-	AWSVRASTDTQY
few	TRBJ2-7	TRBV18	-	ASSPPSLFEQY
few	TRBJ2-3	TRBV2	TRBD2	ASRFLAGGADTQY
few	TRBJ1-1	TRBV20-1	TRBD1	SAMDSGGVNTEAF
-	TRBJ2-1	TRBV15	TRBD2	ATSRDGGRSSYNEQF
once	TRBJ1-4	TRBV3-1	-	ASSHPRGLNEKLF
-	TRBJ2-3	TRBV3-1	TRBD1	ASSQPGTGFTDTQY
few	TRBJ2-3	TRBV20-1	-	SAPGSTDTQY
-	TRBJ2-1	TRBV20-1	-	SARTSIRKDHEQF
-	TRBJ2-3	TRBV20-1	-	SADQWEYADTQY
-	TRBJ1-5	TRBV20-1	-	SVQPRNQPQH
-	TRBJ2-7	TRBV29-1	TRBD2	SVELASGMTYEQY